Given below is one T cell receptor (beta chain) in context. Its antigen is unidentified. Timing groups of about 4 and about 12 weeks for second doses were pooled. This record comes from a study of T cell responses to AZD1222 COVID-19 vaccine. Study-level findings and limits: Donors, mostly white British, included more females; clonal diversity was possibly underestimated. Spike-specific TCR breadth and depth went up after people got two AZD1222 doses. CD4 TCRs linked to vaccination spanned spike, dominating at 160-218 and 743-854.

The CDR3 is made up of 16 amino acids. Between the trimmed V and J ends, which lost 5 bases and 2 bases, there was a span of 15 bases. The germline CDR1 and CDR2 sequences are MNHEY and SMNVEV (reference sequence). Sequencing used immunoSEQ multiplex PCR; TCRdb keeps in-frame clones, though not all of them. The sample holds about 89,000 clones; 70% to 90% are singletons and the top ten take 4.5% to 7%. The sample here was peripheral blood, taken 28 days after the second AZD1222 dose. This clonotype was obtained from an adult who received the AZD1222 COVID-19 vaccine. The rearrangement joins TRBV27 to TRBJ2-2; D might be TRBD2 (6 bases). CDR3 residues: CASSPAGTRNTGELFF. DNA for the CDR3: TGTGCCAGCAGTCCCGCCGGGACTCGAAACACCGGGGAGCTGTTTTTT.